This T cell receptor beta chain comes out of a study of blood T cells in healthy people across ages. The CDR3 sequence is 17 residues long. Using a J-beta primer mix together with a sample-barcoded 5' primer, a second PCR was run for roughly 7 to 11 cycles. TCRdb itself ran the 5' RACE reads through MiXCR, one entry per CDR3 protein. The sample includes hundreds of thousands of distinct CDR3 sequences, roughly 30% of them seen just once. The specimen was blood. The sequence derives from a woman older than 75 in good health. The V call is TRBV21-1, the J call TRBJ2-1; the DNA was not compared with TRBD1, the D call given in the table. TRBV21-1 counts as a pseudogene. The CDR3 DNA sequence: TGTGCCAGCAGCAAGGCGCCCCCCCGTGACTCCTACAATGAGCAGTTCTTC. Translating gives CASSKAPPRDSYNEQFF.